A single T cell receptor (beta chain) is shown here with its context. The same CDR3 is also encoded by other DNA sequences in this sample. The data are from a study of blood T cell repertoires in COVID-19. This CDR3 comprises 12 residues. Per the germline V gene, CDR1 is SGHAT and CDR2 is FQNNGV. Trimming cost V 4 bases and J 8 bases, with 11 bases left between them. TCRdb's table, derived via immunoSEQ multiplex PCR, lists solely in-frame clones and lacks some. This sample has under 350,000 clones, with 85% found just once. Input material: peripheral blood. The V and J genes are TRBV11-2 and TRBJ1-2, with TRBD1 as a possible D gene (6 bases). This TCR was sampled from a human donor in a cohort sampled during active COVID-19. CDR3 nucleotide sequence: TGTGCCAGCAGCTCGACAGGATCCGGCTACACCTTC. Protein sequence: CASSSTGSGYTF.